These T cell receptor beta chains were read from a single sample in a study of blood T cell repertoires in COVID-19. TCRdb's table, derived via immunoSEQ multiplex PCR, lists solely in-frame clones and lacks some. The sample holds roughly 49,000 clones, 65% to 85% seen once. Sequenced sample: peripheral blood. The receptors were sampled from a man aged 50 to 60 with acute or convalescent COVID-19. Both conserved end residues are part of each CDR3. The order of the fields is V gene, D gene, clone size, J gene, CDR3 DNA, CDR3 protein. The D gene is left open where the match is weak. Clone sizes are given selectively: once, few, many, or a class where the clone is expanded.

TRBV4-3	TRBD1	.	TRBJ2-3	TGCGCCAGCAGCCACGGACAGGGGGCTGTTGCAGATACGCAGTATTTT	CASSHGQGAVADTQYF
TRBV2	.	.	TRBJ1-3	TGTGCCACCCTTCCCCGGAAGGGGTTGCAGGGAAACACCATATATTTT	CATLPRKGLQGNTIYF
TRBV28	.	.	TRBJ2-7	TGTGCCAGCAGCCCAAGGGGCGTGGGGCACGAGCAGTACTTC	CASSPRGVGHEQYF
TRBV28	TRBD1	.	TRBJ2-3	TGTGCCAGCAGACCTTACCGACAGGGGATATCAGATACGCAGTATTTT	CASRPYRQGISDTQYF
TRBV30	.	.	TRBJ1-1	TGTGCCTGGAGACCCCGAGGAGAAACTGAAGCTTTCTTT	CAWRPRGETEAFF
TRBV28	TRBD1	.	TRBJ1-2	TGTGCCAGCAGCACTCCCCGGGACAGGGGGCAGTATGGCTACACCTTC	CASSTPRDRGQYGYTF
TRBV24-1	TRBD2	.	TRBJ2-7	TGTGCCACCAGTGATCCTCTGGGACTAGCGGGAGGGGCCCTAAGCTCCTACGAGCAGTACTTC	CATSDPLGLAGGALSSYEQYF
TRBV7-2	TRBD1	.	TRBJ2-4	TGTGCCAGCAGCTTAGGGGACAGGGAGGAAAACATTCAGTACTTC	CASSLGDREENIQYF
TRBV6-2/TRBV6-3	.	.	TRBJ2-7	TGTGCCAGCAGTTACTCGAGCGTCTGGAGCTCCTACGAGCAGTACTTC	CASSYSSVWSSYEQYF
TRBV18	TRBD1	.	TRBJ1-6	TGTGCCAGCTCACCAGACAGGGCCCATAATTCACCCCTCCACTTT	CASSPDRAHNSPLHF
TRBV5-1	TRBD1	.	TRBJ1-5	TGCGCCAGCAGCTCAGGGACAGGGCTTAATCAGCCCCAGCATTTT	CASSSGTGLNQPQHF
TRBV5-4	TRBD1	.	TRBJ2-5	TGTGCCAGCAGCTTGGGCGGGACAGGTGGAGAGACCCAGTACTTC	CASSLGGTGGETQYF
TRBV10-1	TRBD1	.	TRBJ2-7	TGCGCCAGCAGTGACGGGACAGCTTTTTCCTACGAGCAGTACTTC	CASSDGTAFSYEQYF
TRBV7-6	TRBD1	few	TRBJ2-1	TGTGCCAGCAGCTTAGACGGACAGGGCCGCAATGAGCAGTTCTTC	CASSLDGQGRNEQFF
TRBV5-1	TRBD2	.	TRBJ2-5	TGCGCCAGCAGCTCGACTAGCGGGCAAGAGACCCAGTACTTC	CASSSTSGQETQYF
TRBV24-1	TRBD1	few	TRBJ2-7	TGTGCCACCAGTGCCGAGGACAGGGGAATCTACGAGCAGTACTTC	CATSAEDRGIYEQYF
TRBV6-6	.	.	TRBJ2-7	TGTGCCAGCAGTTGGACGTGGGGGCAGGACGAGCAGTACTTC	CASSWTWGQDEQYF
TRBV27	TRBD2	.	TRBJ2-1	TGTGCCAGCAGTCTCCCTAGCGGGAGTAGCAATGAGCAGTTCTTC	CASSLPSGSSNEQFF
TRBV27	TRBD1	.	TRBJ1-5	TGTGCCAGCAGTTTAACTCCGATCGCGCCGGGACAGCCTAATCAGCCCCAGCATTTT	CASSLTPIAPGQPNQPQHF
TRBV7-8	TRBD1	.	TRBJ1-3	TGTGCCAGCAGCCCAGTGACAGGGAATAGAAACACCATATATTTT	CASSPVTGNRNTIYF
TRBV21-1	.	.	TRBJ2-2	TGTGCTCCAGAAACAGGGGCGGGCACCGGGGAGCTGTTTTTT	CAPETGAGTGELFF
TRBV18	TRBD1	.	TRBJ2-1	TGTGCCAGCTCACCACCGGGACAGGTCTTCAATGAGCAGTTCTTC	CASSPPGQVFNEQFF
TRBV4-1	TRBD1	.	TRBJ1-6	TGCGCCAGCAGCCTGACCGACAGGGATCCCCCGGTGCCCCTCCACTTT	CASSLTDRDPPVPLHF
TRBV24-1	.	.	TRBJ2-7	TGTGCCACCAGTGACCCTCAGGGCGGCGGGCAGTACTTC	CATSDPQGGGQYF
TRBV4-1	.	.	TRBJ1-1	TGCGCCAGCAGCCAAGATTCGGGGTGGGCTGAAGCTTTCTTT	CASSQDSGWAEAFF
TRBV28	.	.	TRBJ1-2	TGTGCCAGCAGTTGCCAGGGGTGTGGCTACACCTTC	CASSCQGCGYTF
TRBV28	.	.	TRBJ2-7	TGTGCCAGCTCCTTTACAGGGAAGCAGTACTTC	CASSFTGKQYF
TRBV5-4	.	.	TRBJ2-1	TGTGCCAGCAGCTTGACAGGGAGAGGGAATGAGCAGTTCTTC	CASSLTGRGNEQFF
TRBV9	.	.	TRBJ1-6	TGTGCCAGCAGCGTTAGGGACTCAGGTCATGGTTCACCCCTCCACTTT	CASSVRDSGHGSPLHF
TRBV3-1/TRBV3-2	.	few	TRBJ2-3	TGTGCCAGCAGCCAAGATTTCGCAGATACGCAGTATTTT	CASSQDFADTQYF
TRBV18	.	.	TRBJ2-3	TGTGCCAGCTCACCTAGACTCACAGATACGCAGTATTTT	CASSPRLTDTQYF
TRBV12-3/TRBV12-4	.	.	TRBJ2-3	TGTGCCAGCAGTTTAAACCAGGCAGATACGCAGTATTTT	CASSLNQADTQYF
TRBV7-2	.	.	TRBJ2-4	TGTGCCAGCAGCTTAGATAGGTCAGGAACGATCTACTTC	CASSLDRSGTIYF
TRBV5-8	.	once	TRBJ1-2	TGTGCCAGCAGCTTGAACAGGGACTATGGCTACACCTTC	CASSLNRDYGYTF
TRBV15	.	.	TRBJ1-5	TGTGCCACCAGCAGAGGGCAGGACAGCAGCAATCAGCCCCAGCATTTT	CATSRGQDSSNQPQHF
TRBV18	.	.	TRBJ1-5	TGTGCCAGCTCCAAGACCAACAGTCAGCCCCAGCATTTT	CASSKTNSQPQHF
TRBV19	.	.	TRBJ2-3	TGTGCCAGTAGCCCATCTACCCGAGGGAGCACAGATACGCAGTATTTT	CASSPSTRGSTDTQYF
TRBV5-1	TRBD1	.	TRBJ1-6	TGCGCCAGCAGCTTACCGGGACAGGGGGGTTCACCCCTCCACTTT	CASSLPGQGGSPLHF
TRBV10-3	TRBD1	.	TRBJ1-1	TGTGCCATCAGTGAAATAGCCGCCGGGACAGGGACGGCTGAAGCTTTCTTT	CAISEIAAGTGTAEAFF
TRBV28	.	.	TRBJ2-3	TGTGCCAGCAGTCTTTGGCCAGATACGCAGTATTTT	CASSLWPDTQYF
TRBV2	TRBD2	.	TRBJ2-1	TGTGCCAGCAGTCGGGACCTAGCGGGGGACAATGAGCAGTTCTTC	CASSRDLAGDNEQFF
TRBV7-9	TRBD1	once	TRBJ2-7	TGTGCCAGCAGGTCAGGGGGTACCTCCTACGAGCAGTACTTC	CASRSGGTSYEQYF